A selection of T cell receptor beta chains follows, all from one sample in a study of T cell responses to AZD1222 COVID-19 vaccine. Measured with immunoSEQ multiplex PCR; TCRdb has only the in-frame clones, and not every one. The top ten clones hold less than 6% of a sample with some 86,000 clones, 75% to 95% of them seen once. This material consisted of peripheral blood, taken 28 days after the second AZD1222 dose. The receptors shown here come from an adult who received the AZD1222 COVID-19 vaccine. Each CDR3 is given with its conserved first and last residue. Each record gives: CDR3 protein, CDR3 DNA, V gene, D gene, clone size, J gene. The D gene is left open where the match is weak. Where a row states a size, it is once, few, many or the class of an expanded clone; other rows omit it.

CDR3aa: CASSEDSNSGNTIYF
CDR3nt: TGTGCCAGCAGCGAGGACAGCAACTCTGGAAACACCATATATTTT
v_gene: TRBV28
d_gene: .
abundance: .
j_gene: TRBJ1-3

CDR3aa: CAWSRDREYEQYF
CDR3nt: TGTGCCTGGAGTAGGGACAGGGAGTACGAGCAGTACTTC
v_gene: TRBV30
d_gene: TRBD1
abundance: .
j_gene: TRBJ2-7

CDR3aa: CASSPSPQGAQEKLFF
CDR3nt: TGCGCCAGCAGCCCGTCCCCCCAGGGGGCGCAAGAAAAACTGTTTTTT
v_gene: TRBV5-1
d_gene: TRBD1
abundance: .
j_gene: TRBJ1-4

CDR3aa: CASSLGRTEAFF
CDR3nt: TGTGCCAGCAGTTTGGGGCGGACTGAAGCTTTCTTT
v_gene: TRBV27
d_gene: .
abundance: .
j_gene: TRBJ1-1

CDR3aa: CASSHGQGDYGYTF
CDR3nt: TGTGCCAGCAGCCACGGACAGGGTGACTATGGCTACACCTTC
v_gene: TRBV7-2
d_gene: TRBD1
abundance: .
j_gene: TRBJ1-2

CDR3aa: CASSLARARTDTQYF
CDR3nt: TGTGCCAGCAGCTTAGCCCGGGCCCGTACAGATACGCAGTATTTT
v_gene: TRBV7-2
d_gene: .
abundance: once
j_gene: TRBJ2-3

CDR3aa: CASSQVGRVSPLHF
CDR3nt: TGTGCCAGCAGCCAAGTTGGCAGGGTTTCACCCCTCCACTTT
v_gene: TRBV3-1/TRBV3-2
d_gene: .
abundance: .
j_gene: TRBJ1-6

CDR3aa: CASSQDRDLEELFF
CDR3nt: TGTGCCAGCAGCCAAGACAGGGATTTGGAGGAGCTGTTTTTT
v_gene: TRBV3-1/TRBV3-2
d_gene: .
abundance: .
j_gene: TRBJ2-2

CDR3aa: CASSPGGNYGYTF
CDR3nt: TGTGCCAGCAGTCCGGGGGGTAACTATGGCTACACCTTC
v_gene: TRBV6-5
d_gene: .
abundance: .
j_gene: TRBJ1-2

CDR3aa: CASSLGRGGLYNEQFF
CDR3nt: TGTGCTAGCAGCTTAGGGCGGGGGGGCCTCTACAATGAGCAGTTCTTC
v_gene: TRBV7-7
d_gene: TRBD2
abundance: .
j_gene: TRBJ2-1

CDR3aa: CASSVGGGQTQYF
CDR3nt: TGTGCCAGCAGCGTAGGGGGGGGACAGACCCAGTACTTC
v_gene: TRBV9
d_gene: TRBD2
abundance: .
j_gene: TRBJ2-5

CDR3aa: CASSGTGYNSPLHF
CDR3nt: TGTGCCAGTAGCGGGACAGGGTATAATTCACCCCTCCACTTT
v_gene: TRBV19
d_gene: TRBD1
abundance: .
j_gene: TRBJ1-6

CDR3aa: CASSIVSGGSEQFF
CDR3nt: TGTGCCAGTAGTATAGTTAGCGGGGGAAGTGAGCAGTTCTTC
v_gene: TRBV19
d_gene: TRBD2
abundance: .
j_gene: TRBJ2-1

CDR3aa: CASSVTSGLEPQHF
CDR3nt: TGTGCCAGCAGCGTTACGTCAGGGCTCGAGCCCCAGCATTTT
v_gene: TRBV9
d_gene: .
abundance: .
j_gene: TRBJ1-5